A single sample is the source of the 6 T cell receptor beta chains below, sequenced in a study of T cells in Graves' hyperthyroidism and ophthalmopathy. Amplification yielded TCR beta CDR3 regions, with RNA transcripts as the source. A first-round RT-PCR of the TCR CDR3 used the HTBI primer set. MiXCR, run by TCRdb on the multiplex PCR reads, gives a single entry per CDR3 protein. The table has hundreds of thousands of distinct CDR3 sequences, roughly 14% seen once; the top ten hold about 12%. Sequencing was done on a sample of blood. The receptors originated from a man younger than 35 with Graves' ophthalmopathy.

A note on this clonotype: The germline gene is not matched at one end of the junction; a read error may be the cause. CDR3 sequence: CASSFVGHRVDGYAF. DNA for the CDR3: TGTGCCAGCTCTTTCGTAGGCCACAGGGTCGATGGCTACGCCTTC. V is TRBV18 and J is TRBJ1-2, with D possibly TRBD1 on 6 matching bases. Germline lookup yields CDR1 KGHSH and CDR2 LQKENI. This CDR3 is 15 amino acids long.

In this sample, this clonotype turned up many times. DNA of the CDR3: TGTGCCACCAGTGATACAGGGGGGACTGAAGCTTTCTTT. Protein sequence: CATSDTGGTEAFF. The gene calls are TRBV24-1 and TRBJ1-1; 8 bases fit TRBD1. With V trimmed by 3 bases and J by 5 bases, 1 base remained unmatched. Germline lookup yields CDR1 KGHDR and CDR2 SFDVKD. The CDR3 has 13 residues.

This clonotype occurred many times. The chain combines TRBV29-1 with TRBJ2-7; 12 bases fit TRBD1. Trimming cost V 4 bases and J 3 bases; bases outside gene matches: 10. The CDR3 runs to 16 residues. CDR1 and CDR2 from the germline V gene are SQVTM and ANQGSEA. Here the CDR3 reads CSVAGQGAGGVYEQYF. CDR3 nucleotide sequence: TGCAGCGTTGCGGGACAGGGGGCGGGGGGGGTCTACGAGCAGTACTTC.

The CDR3 reads CSVERLAGRETQYF. In DNA form, the CDR3 reads TGCAGCGTTGAAAGACTAGCGGGGCGGGAGACCCAGTACTTC. The chain is built from TRBV29-1 and TRBJ2-5; 11 nucleotides match TRBD2. This CDR3 is built from 14 residues. Germline values: CDR1 SQVTM, CDR2 ANQGSEA. The V and J ends lost 2 bases and 5 bases, in that order; junction bases with no gene match: 4. The full variable domain, completed using reference TRBV29-1 and TRBJ2-5, is SAVISQKPSRDICQRGTSLTIQCQVDSQVTMMFWYRQQPGQSLTLIATANQGSEATYESGFVIDKFPISRPNLTFSTLTVSNMSPEDSSIYLCSVERLAGRETQYFGPGTRLLVL.

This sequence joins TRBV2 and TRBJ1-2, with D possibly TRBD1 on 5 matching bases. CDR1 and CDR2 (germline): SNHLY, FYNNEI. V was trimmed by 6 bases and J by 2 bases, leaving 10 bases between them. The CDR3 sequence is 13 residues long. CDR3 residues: CASSADKNYGYTF. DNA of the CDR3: TGTGCCAGCAGCGCGGACAAGAACTATGGCTACACCTTC.

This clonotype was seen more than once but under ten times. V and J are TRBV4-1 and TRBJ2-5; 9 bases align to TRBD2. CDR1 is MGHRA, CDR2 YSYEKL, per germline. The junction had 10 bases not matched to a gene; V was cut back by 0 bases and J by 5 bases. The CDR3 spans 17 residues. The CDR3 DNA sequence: TGCGCCAGCAGCCAAGAGCGGGGGGGACAGACATGGGAGACCCAGTACTTC. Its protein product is CASSQERGGQTWETQYF.